This passage covers 20 T cell receptor beta chains from one sample sequenced in a study of technical replicates of blood from a few donors. Profiling relied on immunoSEQ multiplex PCR, and the TCRdb table lists in-frame clones only, not all of them. The profile shows approximately 76,000 clones, more than 85% of them singletons. Sequencing input: T cells isolated from PBMCs. The receptors derive from a human donor in good health.

V gene TRBV7-9 combines with J gene TRBJ2-7, with 14 bases that match TRBD2. The CDR3 spans 14 residues. V shed 4 bases and J 6 bases; nucleotides not matched to a gene: 2. Germline lookup yields CDR1 SEHNR and CDR2 FQNEAQ (reference sequence). CDR3: CASSSGTSGSEQYF. Written as DNA, the CDR3 is TGTGCCAGCAGCTCCGGGACTAGCGGGAGCGAGCAGTACTTC.

Points on this clone: An end of the junction does not agree with germline; a read error may underlie this. This sequence joins TRBV6-1 and TRBJ1-5; no clear D. Per the germline V gene, CDR1 is MNHNS and CDR2 is SASEGT. This CDR3 has 14 amino acids. DNA of the CDR3: TGTGCCAGCAGTGACTTCGGCGGTAATCGGCCCCAGCATTTT. It translates to CASSDFGGNRPQHF.

As DNA, the CDR3 is TGTGCCAGTAGTATCCGGGATCGAAACACCATATATTTT. Its protein is CASSIRDRNTIYF. The V gene is TRBV19, the J gene TRBJ1-3, with D unresolved. Germline-derived CDR1 and CDR2 are LNHDA and SQIVND (reference sequence). The CDR3 length is 13 residues. Trimming took off 3 bases at V and 5 bases at J, with 8 bases between the two ends.

The rearrangement uses TRBV7-2 and TRBJ2-2; no clear D gene. CDR1 is SGHTA and CDR2 is FQGNSA in the germline V gene. The CDR3 sequence is 12 residues long. V shed 0 bases and J shed 6 bases, with 2 bases lying between them. CDR3 protein: CASSLAAGELFF. Written as DNA, the CDR3 is TGTGCCAGCAGCTTAGCCGCCGGGGAGCTGTTTTTT.

This clone was observed once. One end of the junction fails to match germline, which may point to a read error. V gene TRBV4-1 combines with J gene TRBJ2-5; unclear D gene. CDR3 length equals 15 residues. The germline gives CDR1 MGHRA, CDR2 YSYEKL. The CDR3 reads CASGQSFSYQETQYF. The CDR3, as DNA: TGCGCCAGCGGCCAATCCTTCTCGTACCAAGAGACCCAGTACTTC.

Concerning this clone itself: One junction end disagrees with the germline gene, perhaps due to a read error. The chain is built from TRBV6-5 and TRBJ2-7, with 7 bases lining up with TRBD1. CDR1 MNHEY and CDR2 SVGAGI come from the germline V gene. The CDR3 consists of 11 residues. Here the CDR3 DNA reads TGTGCCAGCATGGGCCTCGGGACAGTATATTTC. It encodes CASMGLGTVYF.

This chain uses TRBV7-9 with TRBJ2-2, with D possibly matching TRBD2 (5 bases). The CDR3 is 14 amino acids. Per germline, CDR1 SEHNR and CDR2 FQNEAQ (reference sequence). Trimming stripped 7 bases from V and 6 bases from J, with 15 bases between. CDR3 region: CASIDGVPAGELFF. In DNA form, the CDR3 reads TGTGCCAGCATTGACGGGGTTCCCGCCGGGGAGCTGTTTTTT.

The rearrangement links TRBV14 to TRBJ2-7; D possibly corresponds to TRBD2 (6 bases). The germline CDR1 and CDR2 sequences are SGHDN and FVKESK. V was shortened by 2 bases and J by 0 bases, with 8 bases between the two germline ends. This CDR3 spans 14 amino acids. In nucleotides, the CDR3 is TGTGCCAGCAGCCAACTGACTAGCTCCTACGAGCAGTACTTC. As protein: CASSQLTSSYEQYF.

This chain links TRBV30 with TRBJ1-5, with D possibly matching TRBD1 (5 bases). There are 13 residues in the CDR3. CDR1 and CDR2 (germline): GTSNPN, SVGIG (reference sequence). The CDR3 nucleotides read TGTGCTTCCTCGGACACGGAGAATCAGCCCCAGCATTTT. Protein: CASSDTENQPQHF. The whole variable domain, filled in from reference TRBV30 and TRBJ1-5, reads SQTIHQWPATLVQPVGSPLSLECTVEGTSNPNLYWYRQAAGRGLQLLFYSVGIGQISSEVPQNLSASRPQDRQFILSSKKLLLSDSGFYLCASSDTENQPQHFGDGTRLSIL.

This chain links TRBV27 with TRBJ2-7; 9 bases are shared with TRBD1. The CDR3 consists of 15 residues. The germline V gene encodes CDR1 MNHEY and CDR2 SMNVEV (reference sequence). Trimming cost V 11 bases and J 6 bases; bases outside gene matches: 17. The CDR3: CARSRAGQGVSEQYF. The CDR3 DNA sequence: TGTGCCCGAAGCAGAGCGGGACAGGGAGTGAGCGAGCAGTACTTC.

CDR3 nucleotides: TGTGCCAGCAGCCTCGGACTAGAACGGGGCGGGTTCTTC. It translates to CASSLGLERGGFF. The chain has TRBV5-6 and TRBJ2-1, with 7 bases fitting TRBD2. Germline V gene lookup returns CDR1 SGHDT and CDR2 YYEEEE. Trimming at V came to 4 bases and at J to 15 bases, leaving 13 bases not matched to a gene. The length of the CDR3 is 13 residues.

The chain combines TRBV5-1 with TRBJ2-5, with 8 positions matching TRBD1. V lost 4 bases, J lost 5 bases, and 7 bases stayed unmatched. From germline, CDR1 is SGHRS and CDR2 YFSETQ. CDR3 length: 14 amino acids. The CDR3, as DNA: TGCGCCAGCAGCGCGACGCAGGGGGCTGAGACCCAGTACTTC. Translated: CASSATQGAETQYF.

The CDR3 DNA is TGCAGCGTCCTAGGAGGTAATTCTGGGGCCAACGTCCTGACTTTC. It yields the protein CSVLGGNSGANVLTF. V usage is TRBV29-1 and J usage is TRBJ2-6; maybe TRBD2 (5 bases). The CDR3 length is 15 residues. V was cut by 6 bases and J by 1 base, with 13 bases left in between. Germline lookup yields CDR1 SQVTM and CDR2 ANQGSEA.

This rearrangement joins TRBV10-3 to TRBJ2-1, with TRBD1 matching 7 bases. Looked up from germline, CDR1 is ENHRY and CDR2 is SYGVKD. The CDR3 length is 16 residues. The trim removed 3 bases at V and 7 bases at J, leaving 12 bases unmatched. The CDR3 DNA reads TGTGCCATCAGTGAATACAGGGGTCAGGGGAATAATGAGCAGTTCTTC. The encoded protein is CAISEYRGQGNNEQFF.

The CDR3 DNA is TGCGCCAGCACCTATGGGGGCACCTCCTACGAGCAGTACTTC. Translating it yields CASTYGGTSYEQYF. This chain connects TRBV5-1 to TRBJ2-7; TRBD1 might be the D (6 bases). Per germline, CDR1 SGHRS and CDR2 YFSETQ. There are 14 residues in the CDR3. Between the trimmed V and J ends, which lost 6 bases and 0 bases, there was a span of 13 bases. The complete variable domain, with remaining parts taken from reference TRBV5-1 and TRBJ2-7, reads KAGVTQTPRYLIKTRGQQVTLSCSPISGHRSVSWYQQTPGQGLQFLFEYFSETQRNKGNFPGRFSGRQFSNSRSEMNVSTLELGDSALYLCASTYGGTSYEQYFGPGTRLTVT.

The V call is TRBV5-1, the J call TRBJ1-2; no definite D call. Trimming removed 2 bases at V and 8 bases at J, with 13 bases between. The CDR3 has 13 amino acids. Germline V gene data show CDR1 as SGHRS and CDR2 as YFSETQ. The CDR3 sequence: CASSLTRVFGYTF. CDR3 bases: TGCGCCAGCAGCTTAACCCGCGTTTTCGGCTACACCTTC.

V and J are TRBV28 and TRBJ2-5; no reliable D call. Germline V lookup: CDR1 MDHEN, CDR2 SYDVKM. Trimming removed 6 bases at V and 0 bases at J, with 8 bases between. The CDR3 has 13 amino acids. This CDR3 is CASSHQYQETQYF. CDR3 DNA: TGTGCCAGCAGCCATCAGTACCAAGAGACCCAGTACTTC.

This chain connects TRBV15 to TRBJ2-3; 8 bases align to TRBD1. The J segment lost 7 bases and the V segment lost 0 bases, leaving 9 bases of the junction unmatched. CDR3 length equals 16 residues. Germline-derived CDR1 and CDR2 are LNHNV and YYDKDF (reference sequence). CDR3 nucleotide sequence: TGTGCCACCAGCAGAGATCGGGGGCAGGGGGCCAATACGCAGTATTTT. This encodes CATSRDRGQGANTQYF.

This chain joins TRBV2 and TRBJ2-7, with TRBD2 matching 9 bases. The V segment lost 6 bases and the J segment 3 bases; nucleotides outside the gene matches: 3. The CDR3 has 13 amino acids. Per the germline V gene, CDR1 is SNHLY and CDR2 is FYNNEI. CDR3: CASRVAGVYEQYF. Written as DNA, the CDR3 is TGTGCCAGCAGGGTAGCGGGGGTCTACGAGCAGTACTTC.

This chain uses TRBV7-8 with TRBJ1-2; 9 bases are a match to TRBD1. This CDR3 is built from 14 residues. V dropped 5 bases and J dropped 2; count of bases not matched to a gene: 3. Germline assignment: CDR1 SGHVS and CDR2 FQNEAQ. The CDR3 is CASSGGTGNYGYTF. CDR3 DNA: TGTGCCAGCAGCGGAGGGACAGGGAACTATGGCTACACCTTC.